This TCR beta chain is from a study of shared clonotypes between healthy human individuals (dated by TCRdb to 2020 to 2021). With regard to the full study: The cohort comprised a couple of women and a few men aged 18 to 49 years. For each donor, three plates each were used for CD4 naive and CD4 memory, two plates were used for CD8 naive, and one plate was used for CD8 memory. To estimate repertoire size and how much clonotype sharing occurs between individuals, the study deeply sequenced the blood TCR repertoires of roughly 5 healthy adults. To increase sequencing depth and limit assay-specific biases, TCR repertoire library preparation and sequencing were carried out by different laboratories using diverse techniques. Leukapheresis yielded between about 0.85 and 10 billion PBMCs per donor. Study-wide findings and limitations: Approximately 5% of naive CD4, 3% to 3.5% of naive CD8, 2.3% of memory CD4, and 0.4% of memory CD8 clonotypes were shared across four donors. Pairwise subsampling led to the expectation that sequencing depth would affect the degree of clonotype sharing among donors. Because the study included a small number of donors, the genetic and exposure-history diversity represented was limited. Naive subsets generally had larger estimated clonotype richness than memory subsets did. Rarefaction of sorted-subset datasets indicated incomplete sequencing despite the large sequencing depth. Clonotypes shared by all four sorted-subset donors showed higher generation probabilities than non-shared clonotypes. Sampling was restricted to blood, and TCR repertoires in tissue are likely to differ from TCR repertoires in blood.

Donors were healthy HIV-negative adults with no recently reported acute infections or vaccinations. Every donor was a Caucasian adult residing in Nashville, Tennessee, USA. Magnetic negative selection was used to enrich CD4+ T cells, after which naive cells were positively selected on CD45RA and the negative fraction became the memory subset. Blood was collected by leukapheresis, and PBMCs were isolated by Ficoll-Histopaque density gradient centrifugation and then cryopreserved in liquid nitrogen vapor phase. Purity and quantity of every magnetically sorted T cell population were checked by analytical flow cytometry. Genomic DNA was isolated from each sorted fraction and quantified by UV absorbance on a Nanodrop 2000c. This clone was counted once. Its target antigen remains unknown. Base quality data are lacking; no much larger clone is found one base away. TCR CDR3 regions were amplified from genomic DNA by multiplex PCR using the deep immunoSEQ assay. Extracted genomic DNA from each cell subset was spread evenly across all wells of several immunoSEQ 96-well plates, with each plate serving as a replicate. For sorted subsets, each replicate PCR was loaded with about 0.2 ug genomic DNA, equivalent to approximately 27,000 T cell genomes. The purified libraries were quantified using a Qubit 3.0 fluorometer, sized with a Bioanalyzer 2100, and then quantified again using the KAPA Library Quantification kit. Each immunoSEQ 96-well plate was sequenced on its own single-read 150-cycle Illumina NextSeq 550 flow cell. The authors processed their data as follows. Because only junctional sequences without quality scores were contained in the immunoSEQ output, filtering matching that applied to full-length reads could not be performed. To assign V/J genes and CDR3, sequences were annotated using PyIR, a Python wrapper for IgBLAST v1.9, with IMGT germline references. Reads were removed for weak V/J assignments (E-value above 1e-6), missing CDR3, stop codons, out-of-frame junctions, or ambiguous translated residues. A V3J clonotype was defined by an identical inferred V gene, J gene, and CDR3 amino acid sequence. To compute the percentage overlap between repertoires, the number of shared unique clonotypes was divided by the size of the smaller repertoire. Richness of each repertoire was evaluated using RTK rarefaction, the Chao1 estimator, and Recon v2.1 estimates of unobserved clonotypes. For all TCRbeta clonotypes obtained by the gDNA method from several donors, generation probabilities were computed with OLGA. As stored in TCRdb, this immuneACCESS dataset retains in-frame rearrangements with V and J assigned. A fraction of the clones does not appear; measured against another copy, unresolved V genes explain less than half of the discrepancy, and the remainder lacks a known reason. V, J and clone size are taken as reported in that table, and D and trimming were inferred from the DNA itself. The sample table shows approximately 980,000 clones, and less than 85% are seen once. Around 1.5% of the sample is held by the ten biggest clonotypes.

Trimming takes 0 bases off V and 4 bases off J; junction bases not matched to a gene: 8. Spanning cysteine to phenylalanine, the CDR3 consists of 16 amino acids. Only the CDR3 part of the read is kept: 48 bases, read in frame from the first base. Reading the germline V gene (reference sequence) gives CDR1 PRHDT and CDR2 FYEKMQ. This receptor chain uses TRBV13 and TRBJ1-2, with TRBD1 identical over 7 junction bases. This receptor was identified in a man between 18 and 35 years old in good health. Sequencing was performed on memory CD4+ T cells sorted from blood. The cell subset or site tag for this specimen amounts to: CD45RA-negative fraction. In nucleotide form, the sequence is TGTGCCAGCAGCTTAGGGGCCGGGACAGAAATCTATGGCTACACCTTC. Its amino acids are CASSLGAGTEIYGYTF.